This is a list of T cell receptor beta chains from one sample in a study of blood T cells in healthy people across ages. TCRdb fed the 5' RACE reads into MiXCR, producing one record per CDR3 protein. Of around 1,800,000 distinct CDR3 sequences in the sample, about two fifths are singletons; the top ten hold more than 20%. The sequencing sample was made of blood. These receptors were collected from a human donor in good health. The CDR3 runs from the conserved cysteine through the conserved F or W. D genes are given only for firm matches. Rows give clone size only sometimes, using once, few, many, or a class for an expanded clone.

cdr3_aa: CSALTGGHQPQHF
cdr3_nt: TGCAGTGCTTTGACAGGGGGTCATCAGCCCCAGCATTTT
clone_size: few
j_call: TRBJ1-5
d_call: TRBD1
v_call: TRBV20-1

cdr3_aa: CASSQGTFQETQYF
cdr3_nt: TGTGCCAGCAGCCAAGGGACTTTCCAAGAGACCCAGTACTTC
clone_size: few
j_call: TRBJ2-5
d_call: -
v_call: TRBV3-1

cdr3_aa: CASSDDRGRGYTF
cdr3_nt: TGTGCCAGCAGCGACGACAGGGGCCGTGGCTACACCTTC
clone_size: few
j_call: TRBJ1-2
d_call: TRBD1
v_call: TRBV7-2

cdr3_aa: CASSLAAGFTEAFF
cdr3_nt: TGCGCCAGCAGCTTGGCCGCAGGGTTTACTGAAGCTTTCTTT
clone_size: few
j_call: TRBJ1-1
d_call: -
v_call: TRBV5-1

cdr3_aa: CASRGDILPDTQYF
cdr3_nt: TGCGCCAGCAGGGGAGACATTTTACCAGATACGCAGTATTTT
clone_size: few
j_call: TRBJ2-3
d_call: -
v_call: TRBV4-1

cdr3_aa: CAISEGDIAGETQYF
cdr3_nt: TGTGCCATCAGTGAAGGGGATATAGCTGGAGAGACCCAGTACTTC
clone_size: few
j_call: TRBJ2-5
d_call: -
v_call: TRBV10-3

cdr3_aa: CATSDSTLAEQYF
cdr3_nt: TGTGCCACCAGTGATTCAACTCTCGCTGAGCAGTACTTC
clone_size: -
j_call: TRBJ2-5
d_call: -
v_call: TRBV24-1

cdr3_aa: CSAPLGGAKNIQYF
cdr3_nt: TGCAGTGCTCCCCTGGGTGGGGCCAAAAACATTCAGTACTTC
clone_size: -
j_call: TRBJ2-4
d_call: -
v_call: TRBV20-1

cdr3_aa: CASSLALPAANGYTF
cdr3_nt: TGTGCCAGCAGCTTAGCTCTACCTGCGGCGAATGGCTACACCTTC
clone_size: -
j_call: TRBJ1-2
d_call: -
v_call: TRBV11-3

cdr3_aa: CASSLGLAIQSYNEQFF
cdr3_nt: TGTGCCAGCAGTTTAGGACTAGCGATACAGTCCTACAATGAGCAGTTCTTC
clone_size: many
j_call: TRBJ2-1
d_call: TRBD2
v_call: TRBV28